The present TCR beta chain was sequenced within a study of Ad26.COV2.S vaccination and SARS-CoV-2 variants. General observations from the study: Those who received the vaccine showed greater spike-specific TCR breadth than those given placebo. Non-spike TCR breadth was similar in vaccine and placebo recipients.

Trimming stripped 3 bases from V and 4 bases from J, with 8 bases between. CDR1 and CDR2 (germline): MNHGY, SVAAGI. The CDR3 covers 13 residues. The data were produced by immunoSEQ multiplex PCR, yet TCRdb's version contains in-frame clones alone and is incomplete. The sample consists of about 440,000 clones, about 92% of them appearing once. Of note for this clone: Antigen specificity is unknown.

The treatment: some 19 received Ad26.COV2.S at low or high dose, single or two shots; roughly 5 received placebo; per-sample allocation not given. Repertoires come from day 63 after the first vaccine or placebo injection. The individual, an adult aged 18-55 years, was a donor in Boston. V gene TRBV6-9 combines with J gene TRBJ2-3; a possible D gene is TRBD2 (5 bases). The source of this sequence is a person between 18 and 59 years old who received the Ad26.COV2.S COVID-19 vaccine or a placebo. This material consisted of peripheral blood, taken in a trial of Ad26.COV2.S vaccine versus placebo. This chain's CDR3 is CASSYGVPDTQYF. DNA of the CDR3: TGTGCCAGCAGTTACGGGGTCCCAGATACGCAGTATTTT.